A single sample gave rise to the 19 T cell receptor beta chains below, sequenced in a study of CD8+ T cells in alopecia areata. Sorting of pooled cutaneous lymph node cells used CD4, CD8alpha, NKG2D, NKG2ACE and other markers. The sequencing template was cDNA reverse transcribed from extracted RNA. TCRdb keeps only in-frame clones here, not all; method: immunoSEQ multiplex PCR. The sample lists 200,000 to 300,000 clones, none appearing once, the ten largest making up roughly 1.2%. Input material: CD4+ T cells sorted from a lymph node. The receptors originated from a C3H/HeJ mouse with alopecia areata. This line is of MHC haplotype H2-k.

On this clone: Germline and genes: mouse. CDR3: CASRAPGQSYEQYF. The covered CDR3 bases are TGTGCCAGCAGAGCACCGGGACAGAGCTAT. The rearrangement joins TRBV13-1 to TRBJ2-7; 7 nucleotides agree with TRBD1. The read terminates 4 residues before the CDR3 end, so the remaining end is supplied by the germline J gene. Germline V CDR1 and CDR2: NSHNY, SYGAGN. The CDR3 covers 14 residues. Germline trimming cut 5 bases from V and 3 bases from J; bases unmatched to any gene: 8.

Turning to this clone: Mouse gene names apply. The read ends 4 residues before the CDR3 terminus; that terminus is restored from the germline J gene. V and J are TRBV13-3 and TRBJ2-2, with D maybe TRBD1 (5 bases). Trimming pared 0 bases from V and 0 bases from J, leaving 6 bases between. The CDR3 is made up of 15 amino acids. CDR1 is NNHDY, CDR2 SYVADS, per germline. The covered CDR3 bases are TGTGCCAGCAGTGATGGGACACCAAACACCGGG. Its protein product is CASSDGTPNTG. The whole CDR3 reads CASSDGTPNTGQLYF.

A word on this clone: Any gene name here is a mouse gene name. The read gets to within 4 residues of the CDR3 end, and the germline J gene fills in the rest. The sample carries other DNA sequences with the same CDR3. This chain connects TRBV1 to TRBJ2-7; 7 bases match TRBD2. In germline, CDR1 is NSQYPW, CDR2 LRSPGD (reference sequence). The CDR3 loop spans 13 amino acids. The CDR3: CTCSADWGYEQYF. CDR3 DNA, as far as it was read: TGCACCTGCAGTGCAGACTGGGGGTAT.

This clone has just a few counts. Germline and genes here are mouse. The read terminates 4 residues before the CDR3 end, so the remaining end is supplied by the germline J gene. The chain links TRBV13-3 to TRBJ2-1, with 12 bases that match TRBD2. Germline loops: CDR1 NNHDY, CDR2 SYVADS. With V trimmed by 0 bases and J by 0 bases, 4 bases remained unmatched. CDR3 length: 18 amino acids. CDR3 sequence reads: CASSDAPGLGGNYAEQFF. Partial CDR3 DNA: TGTGCCAGCAGTGATGCTCCGGGACTGGGGGGTAACTATGCT.

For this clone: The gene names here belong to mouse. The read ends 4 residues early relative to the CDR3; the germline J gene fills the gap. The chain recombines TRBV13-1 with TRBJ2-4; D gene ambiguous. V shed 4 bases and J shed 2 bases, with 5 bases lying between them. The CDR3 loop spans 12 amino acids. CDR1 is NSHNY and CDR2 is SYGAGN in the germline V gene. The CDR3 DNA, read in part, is TGTGCCAGCAGTCAGGTTCAAAAC. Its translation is CASSQVQN. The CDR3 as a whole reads CASSQVQNTLYF.

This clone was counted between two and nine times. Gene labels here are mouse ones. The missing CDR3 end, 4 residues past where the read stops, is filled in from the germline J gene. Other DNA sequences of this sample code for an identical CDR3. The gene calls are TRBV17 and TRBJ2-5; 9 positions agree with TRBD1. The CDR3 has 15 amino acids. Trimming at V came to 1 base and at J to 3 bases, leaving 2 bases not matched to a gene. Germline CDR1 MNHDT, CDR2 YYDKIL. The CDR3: CASSRGTGVQDTQYF. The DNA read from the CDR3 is TGTGCTAGCAGTAGAGGGACAGGGGTTCAAGAC.

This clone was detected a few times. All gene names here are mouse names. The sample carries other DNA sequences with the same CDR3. The CDR3 sequence is CASSQGTEVFF. CDR3 DNA, as far as it was read: TGTGCCAGCAGCCAGGGCACA. The chain couples TRBV5 to TRBJ1-1; D ambiguous. The CDR3 end falls 4 residues outside the read, so it is completed with the germline J gene. Germline loops: CDR1 LGHNA, CDR2 YNLKQL (reference sequence). This CDR3 contains 11 residues. The V and J ends lost 3 bases and 4 bases respectively, with 3 bases between them.

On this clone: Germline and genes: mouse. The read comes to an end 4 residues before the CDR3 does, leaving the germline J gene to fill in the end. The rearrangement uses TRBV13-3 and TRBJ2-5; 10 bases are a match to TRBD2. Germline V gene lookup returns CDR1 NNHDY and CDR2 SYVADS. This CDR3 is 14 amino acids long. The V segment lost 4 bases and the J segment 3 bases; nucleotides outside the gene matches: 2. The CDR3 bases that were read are TGTGCCAGCAGTAAGGACTGGGGGCAAGAC. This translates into CASSKDWGQD. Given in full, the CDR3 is CASSKDWGQDTQYF.

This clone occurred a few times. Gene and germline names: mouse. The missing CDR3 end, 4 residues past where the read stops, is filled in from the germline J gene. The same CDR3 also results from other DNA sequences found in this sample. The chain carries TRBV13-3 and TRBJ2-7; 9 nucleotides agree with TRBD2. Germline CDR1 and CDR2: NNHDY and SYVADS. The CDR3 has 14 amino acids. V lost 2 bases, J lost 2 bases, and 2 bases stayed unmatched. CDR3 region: CASSDWGGPYEQYF. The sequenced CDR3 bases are TGTGCCAGCAGTGACTGGGGGGGTCCCTAT.

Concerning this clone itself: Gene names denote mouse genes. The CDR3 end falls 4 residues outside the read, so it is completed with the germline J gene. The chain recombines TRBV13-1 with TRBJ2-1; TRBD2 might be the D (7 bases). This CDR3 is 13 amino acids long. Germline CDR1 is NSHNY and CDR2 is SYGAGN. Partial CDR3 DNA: TGTGCCAGCAGTGGGGGGGCGAGGGCT. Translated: CASSGGARA. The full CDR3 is CASSGGARAEQFF.

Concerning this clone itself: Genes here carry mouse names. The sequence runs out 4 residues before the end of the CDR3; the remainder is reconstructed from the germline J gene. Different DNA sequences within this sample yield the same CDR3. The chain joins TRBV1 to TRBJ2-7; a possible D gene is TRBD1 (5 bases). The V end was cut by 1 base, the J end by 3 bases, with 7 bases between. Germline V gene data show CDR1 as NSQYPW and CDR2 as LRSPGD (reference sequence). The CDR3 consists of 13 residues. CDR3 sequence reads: CTCSAGQNYEQYF. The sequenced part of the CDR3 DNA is TGCACCTGCAGTGCAGGACAGAACTAT. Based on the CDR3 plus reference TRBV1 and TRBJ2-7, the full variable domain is VTLLEQNPRWRLVPRGQAVNLRCILKNSQYPWMSWYQQDLQKQLQWLFTLRSPGDKEVKSLPGADYLATRVTDTELRLQVANMSQGRTLYCTCSAGQNYEQYFGPGTRLTVL.

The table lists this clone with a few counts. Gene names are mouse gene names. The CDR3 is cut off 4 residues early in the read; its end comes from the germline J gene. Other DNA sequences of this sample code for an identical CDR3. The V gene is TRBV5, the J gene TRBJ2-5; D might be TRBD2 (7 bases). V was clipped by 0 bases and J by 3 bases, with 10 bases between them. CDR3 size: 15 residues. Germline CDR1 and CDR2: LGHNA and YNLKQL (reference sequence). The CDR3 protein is CASSQEGGPQDTQYF. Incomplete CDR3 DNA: TGTGCCAGCAGCCAAGAAGGGGGGCCTCAAGAC.

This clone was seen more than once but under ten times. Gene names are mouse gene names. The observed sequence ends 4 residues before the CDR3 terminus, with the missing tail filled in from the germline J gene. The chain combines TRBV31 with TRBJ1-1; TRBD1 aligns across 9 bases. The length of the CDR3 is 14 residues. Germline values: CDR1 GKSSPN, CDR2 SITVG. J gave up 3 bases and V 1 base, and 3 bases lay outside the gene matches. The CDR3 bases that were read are TGTGCCTGGAGTCGAAGGACAGGGGACACA. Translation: CAWSRRTGDT. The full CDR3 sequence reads CAWSRRTGDTEVFF.

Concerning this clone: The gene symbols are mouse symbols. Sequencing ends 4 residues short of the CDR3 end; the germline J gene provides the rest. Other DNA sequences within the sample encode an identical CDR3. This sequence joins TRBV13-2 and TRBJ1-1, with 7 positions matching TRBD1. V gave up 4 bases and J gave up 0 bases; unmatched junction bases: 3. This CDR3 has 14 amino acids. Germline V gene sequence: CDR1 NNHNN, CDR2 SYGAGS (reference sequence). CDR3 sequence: CASGPGTANTEVFF. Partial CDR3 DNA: TGTGCCAGCGGTCCCGGGACAGCAAACACA.

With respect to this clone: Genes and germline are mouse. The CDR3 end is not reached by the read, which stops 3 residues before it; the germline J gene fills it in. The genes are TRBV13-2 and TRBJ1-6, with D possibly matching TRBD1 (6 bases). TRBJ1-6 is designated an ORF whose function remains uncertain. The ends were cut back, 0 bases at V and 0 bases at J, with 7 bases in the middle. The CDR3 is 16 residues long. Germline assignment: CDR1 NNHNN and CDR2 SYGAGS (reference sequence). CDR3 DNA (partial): TGTGCCAGCGGTGATGGGGACAATTCCTATAATTCGCCC. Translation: CASGDGDNSYNSP. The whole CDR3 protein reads CASGDGDNSYNSPLYF.

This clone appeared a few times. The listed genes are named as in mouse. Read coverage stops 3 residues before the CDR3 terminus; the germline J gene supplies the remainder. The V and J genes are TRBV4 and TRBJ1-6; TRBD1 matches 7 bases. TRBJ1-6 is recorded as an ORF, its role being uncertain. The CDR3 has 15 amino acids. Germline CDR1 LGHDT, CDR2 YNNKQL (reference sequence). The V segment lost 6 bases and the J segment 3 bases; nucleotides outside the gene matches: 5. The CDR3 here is CASSPTGVYNSPLYF. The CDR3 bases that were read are TGTGCCAGCAGTCCCACAGGGGTCTATAATTCGCCC.

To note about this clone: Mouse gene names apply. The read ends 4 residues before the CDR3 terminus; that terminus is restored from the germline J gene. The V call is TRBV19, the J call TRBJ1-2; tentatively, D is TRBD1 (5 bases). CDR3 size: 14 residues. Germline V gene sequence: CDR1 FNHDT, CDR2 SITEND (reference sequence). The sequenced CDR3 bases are TGTGCCAGCAGTATACCGGACTGGGGGAGC. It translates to CASSIPDWGS. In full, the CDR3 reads CASSIPDWGSDYTF.

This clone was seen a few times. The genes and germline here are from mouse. Partial CDR3 DNA: TGTGCCAGCAGCACTGGACAGGGTTGGGGTGCAGAA. Translation: CASSTGQGWGAE. In full, the CDR3 reads CASSTGQGWGAETLYF. The V gene is TRBV19, the J gene TRBJ2-3, with TRBD1 matching 8 bases. The sequence runs out 4 residues before the end of the CDR3; the remainder is reconstructed from the germline J gene. The junction had 9 bases not matched to a gene; V was cut back by 5 bases and J by 1 base. Per the germline V gene, CDR1 is FNHDT and CDR2 is SITEND (reference sequence). The CDR3 has 16 residues.

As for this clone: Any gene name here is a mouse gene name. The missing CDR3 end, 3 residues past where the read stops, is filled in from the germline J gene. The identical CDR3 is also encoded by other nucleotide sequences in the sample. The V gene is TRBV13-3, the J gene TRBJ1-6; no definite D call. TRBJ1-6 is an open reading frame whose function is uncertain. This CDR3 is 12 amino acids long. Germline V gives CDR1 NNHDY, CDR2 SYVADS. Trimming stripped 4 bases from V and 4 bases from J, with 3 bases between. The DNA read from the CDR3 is TGTGCCAGCAGTCTGTATAATTCGCCC. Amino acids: CASSLYNSP. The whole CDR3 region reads CASSLYNSPLYF.